The present TCR beta chain was sequenced within a study of control samples from healthy donors and cancer patients. The CDR3 length is 15 residues. V shed 0 bases and J shed 2 bases, with 8 bases lying between them. Germline-derived CDR1 and CDR2 are ENHRY and SYGVKD. Some clones are missing from TCRdb's copy, which holds only in-frame ones; the method was immunoSEQ multiplex PCR. The data hold 70,000 to 80,000 clones, with more than 85% observed a single time. The sequenced material came from blood. This TCR came from a woman aged 45-60 years in good health. V and J are TRBV10-3 and TRBJ1-3; D not certain. Here the CDR3 DNA reads TGTGCCATCAGTGAGTCTAGAAGCCCTGGAAACACCATATATTTT. This translates into CAISESRSPGNTIYF.